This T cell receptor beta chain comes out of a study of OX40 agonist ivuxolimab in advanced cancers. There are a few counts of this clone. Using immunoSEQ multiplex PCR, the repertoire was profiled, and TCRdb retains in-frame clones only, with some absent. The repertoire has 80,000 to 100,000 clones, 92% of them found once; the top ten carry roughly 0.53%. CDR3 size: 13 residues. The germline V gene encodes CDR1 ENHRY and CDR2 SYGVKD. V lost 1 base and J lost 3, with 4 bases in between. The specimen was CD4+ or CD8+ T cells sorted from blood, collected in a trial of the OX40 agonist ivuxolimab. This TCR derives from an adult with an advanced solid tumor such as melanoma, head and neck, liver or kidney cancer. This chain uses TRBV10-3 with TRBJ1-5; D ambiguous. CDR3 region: CAISEWSNQPQHF. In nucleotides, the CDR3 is TGTGCCATCAGTGAGTGGTCCAATCAGCCCCAGCATTTT.